The 20 T cell receptor beta chains reported below all come from one sample, sequenced in a study of cytomegalovirus exposure and HLA in healthy donors. PCR was performed using 60 Vbeta and 13 Jbeta primers. Sequencing was performed with immunoSEQ multiplex PCR; in TCRdb, only in-frame clones are kept and a portion is missing. Its listing shows about 170,000 clones. Sample: PBMCs. Receptors originate from a woman aged 60 to 75 in good health and CMV-seronegative.

The genes are TRBV5-6 and TRBJ1-1, with TRBD1 matching 7 bases. From germline, CDR1 is SGHDT and CDR2 YYEEEE. J lost 4 bases, V lost 5 bases, and 14 bases had no gene match. This CDR3 is built from 16 residues. Here the CDR3 reads CASRSHPQGIGTEAFF. The CDR3 DNA sequence: TGTGCCAGCAGGAGCCATCCACAGGGGATCGGCACTGAAGCTTTCTTT.

The rearrangement joins TRBV4-3 to TRBJ1-1; D is perhaps TRBD1 (5 bases). CDR1 and CDR2 (germline): LGHNA, YSLEER. The CDR3 covers 15 residues. Trimming stripped 0 bases from V and 4 bases from J, with 12 bases between. CDR3 DNA sequence: TGCGCCAGCAGCCAAGAGTCCCAGGGAGGCACTGAAGCTTTCTTT. As protein: CASSQESQGGTEAFF.

The V call is TRBV14, the J call TRBJ1-2; D perhaps matches TRBD1 (5 bases). Germline V gene lookup returns CDR1 SGHDN and CDR2 FVKESK. The V gene lost 8 bases and the J gene lost 6 bases, with 13 bases spanning the gap. The CDR3 consists of 12 residues. The CDR3 DNA is TGTGCCAGCGGGGGGAAGTCGGATGGCTACACCTTC. The encoded protein is CASGGKSDGYTF.

V usage is TRBV7-8 and J usage is TRBJ2-1; D gene ambiguous. V gave up 5 bases and J gave up 6 bases, with 17 bases separating them. CDR1 and CDR2 (germline): SGHVS, FQNEAQ. This CDR3 has 15 residues. The CDR3 region is CASSPTGMALNEQFF. In DNA form, the CDR3 reads TGTGCCAGCAGCCCGACGGGTATGGCACTCAATGAGCAGTTCTTC.

V usage is TRBV11-3 and J usage is TRBJ2-1, with TRBD2 matching over 8 bases. Germline CDR1 is SGHNT and CDR2 is YENEEA. V dropped 3 bases and J dropped 4; count of bases not matched to a gene: 5. The CDR3 runs 15 residues. CDR3 nucleotides: TGTGCCAGCAGCTTCGGTAGCGGGGTTTACAATGAGCAGTTCTTC. It is translated as CASSFGSGVYNEQFF.

This chain links TRBV30 with TRBJ2-7, with D maybe TRBD2 (5 bases). The CDR3 loop spans 12 amino acids. In germline, CDR1 is GTSNPN, CDR2 SVGIG (reference sequence). Trimming took 4 bases from V and 3 from J, leaving 10 bases between them. The CDR3 DNA sequence: TGTGCCTGGAACGCCGGGAACTACGAGCAGTACTTC. Its protein product is CAWNAGNYEQYF.

For the CDR3, the DNA is TGTGCCAGCAGCTTGACTGAGGGGGCCCTCCACGAGCAGTACTTC. Translated: CASSLTEGALHEQYF. The chain uses TRBV5-4 and TRBJ2-7; TRBD1 agrees at 7 bases. Per germline, CDR1 SGHNT and CDR2 YYREEE (reference sequence). V dropped 1 base and J dropped 5; count of bases not matched to a gene: 9. This CDR3 is 15 amino acids long. The whole variable domain, filled in from reference TRBV5-4 and TRBJ2-7, reads ETGVTQSPTHLIKTRGQQVTLRCSSQSGHNTVSWYQQALGQGPQFIFQYYREEENGRGNFPPRFSGLQFPNYSSELNVNALELDDSALYLCASSLTEGALHEQYFGPGTRLTVT.

The chain has TRBV9 and TRBJ1-2; the match to TRBD1 covers 7 bases. Germline V CDR1 and CDR2: SGDLS, YYNGEE. V trimming: 4 bases; J trimming: 8 bases; junction bases outside the gene matches: 11. This CDR3 spans 14 amino acids. The CDR3 spells CASSQTTGVGGYTF. The CDR3 nucleotides read TGTGCCAGCAGCCAAACAACAGGGGTTGGGGGCTACACCTTC.

This sequence joins TRBV4-1 and TRBJ2-1, with a weak D call TRBD2 (7 bases). The germline V gene has CDR1 MGHRA and CDR2 YSYEKL. This CDR3 is built from 15 residues. Trimming stripped 4 bases from V and 3 bases from J, with 13 bases between. This chain's CDR3 is CASSLQGGVYNEQFF. In DNA form, the CDR3 reads TGCGCCAGCAGCCTCCAAGGGGGGGTCTACAATGAGCAGTTCTTC.

V usage is TRBV7-2 and J usage is TRBJ1-1; no firm D call. Trimming took 4 bases from V and 2 from J, leaving 14 bases between them. There are 15 residues in the CDR3. CDR1 and CDR2 from the germline V gene are SGHTA and FQGNSA. Here the CDR3 reads CASSSPRITNTEAFF. In DNA form, the CDR3 reads TGTGCCAGCAGCTCCCCACGAATCACTAACACTGAAGCTTTCTTT.

This rearrangement joins TRBV6-1 to TRBJ1-1; TRBD1 matches at 8 bases. V lost 0 bases, J lost 5 bases, and 8 bases stayed unmatched. CDR3 length: 16 amino acids. CDR1 is MNHNS, CDR2 SASEGT, per germline. The DNA for the CDR3 is TGTGCCAGCAGTGAAGCGTCGGGACAGGCGGTGACTGAAGCTTTCTTT. Amino acids: CASSEASGQAVTEAFF.

V is TRBV5-6 and J is TRBJ2-7; a possible D gene is TRBD1 (6 bases). V was shortened by 4 bases and J by 4 bases, with 27 bases between the two germline ends. The length of the CDR3 is 18 residues. Germline V gives CDR1 SGHDT, CDR2 YYEEEE. The CDR3 region is CASSLRSGQPARKYEQYF. CDR3 DNA: TGTGCCAGCAGCCTGCGGTCTGGACAGCCGGCAAGGAAATACGAGCAGTACTTC. The variable domain in full, completed from reference TRBV5-6 and TRBJ2-7, reads DAGVTQSPTHLIKTRGQQVTLRCSPKSGHDTVSWYQQALGQGPQFIFQYYEEEERQRGNFPDRFSGHQFPNYSSELNVNALLLGDSALYLCASSLRSGQPARKYEQYFGPGTRLTVT.

This rearrangement joins TRBV20-1 to TRBJ2-1, with D perhaps matching TRBD2 (6 bases). Germline values: CDR1 DFQATT, CDR2 SNEGSKA (reference sequence). Trimming took 6 bases from V and 6 from J, leaving 9 bases between them. The CDR3 spans 11 residues. The CDR3 DNA sequence: TGCAGTGCCCCCGGGAGCAATGAGCAGTTCTTC. Its translation: CSAPGSNEQFF.

The rearrangement uses TRBV30 and TRBJ2-7, with 7 bases fitting TRBD1. Germline V lookup: CDR1 GTSNPN, CDR2 SVGIG (reference sequence). J was trimmed by 3 bases and V by 2 bases; bases with no gene match: 4. This CDR3 contains 13 residues. Written as DNA, the CDR3 is TGTGCCTGGAGTCCGGGACAGAACTACGAGCAGTACTTC. It translates to CAWSPGQNYEQYF.

The chain carries TRBV18 and TRBJ1-1, with 9 nucleotides matching TRBD1. The germline V gene has CDR1 KGHSH and CDR2 LQKENI. After removal of 4 bases from V and 10 bases from J, the junction contained 13 bases not matched to a gene. The CDR3 totals 15 residues. CDR3 in amino acids: CASSRFRDRADVAFF. CDR3 coding DNA: TGTGCCAGCTCACGATTCCGGGACAGGGCGGATGTAGCTTTCTTT. The variable domain in full, with the rest retrieved from reference TRBV18 and TRBJ1-1, is NAGVMQNPRHLVRRRGQEARLRCSPMKGHSHVYWYRQLPEEGLKFMVYLQKENIIDESGMPKERFSAEFPKEGPSILRIQQVVRGDSAAYFCASSRFRDRADVAFFGQGTRLTVV.

V and J are TRBV5-1 and TRBJ1-1; 7 bases match TRBD1. CDR3 size: 16 residues. The germline CDR1 and CDR2 sequences are SGHRS and YFSETQ. After removal of 0 bases from V and 4 bases from J, the junction contained 9 bases not matched to a gene. Here the CDR3 DNA reads TGCGCCAGCAGCTTGGGGGCAGGGGGAAGGAGCACTGAAGCTTTCTTT. It encodes CASSLGAGGRSTEAFF.

CDR3 protein: CASTSGQANYGYTF. The CDR3, as DNA: TGTGCCAGCACCTCTGGGCAGGCAAACTATGGCTACACCTTC. The chain has TRBV9 and TRBJ1-2; D uncertain. The CDR3 loop spans 14 amino acids. CDR1 SGDLS and CDR2 YYNGEE come from the germline V gene. Trimming cost V 6 bases and J 2 bases, with 14 bases left between them.

The rearrangement links TRBV2 to TRBJ1-5; D is perhaps TRBD1 (6 bases). V lost 2 bases and J lost 3, with 11 bases in between. The CDR3 spans 15 residues. Germline CDR1 and CDR2: SNHLY and FYNNEI. The CDR3 DNA sequence: TGTGCCAGCAGTGAATCAGGGGCTCCCAATCAGCCCCAGCATTTT. It encodes CASSESGAPNQPQHF.

This chain connects TRBV7-9 to TRBJ2-3, with D maybe TRBD2 (6 bases). V was pared by 5 bases and J by 8 bases, with 14 bases between. This CDR3 is built from 13 residues. CDR1 and CDR2 (germline): SEHNR, FQNEAQ (reference sequence). CDR3 loop: CASSLGLSGTQYF. Written as DNA, the CDR3 is TGTGCCAGCAGCCTCGGACTTAGCGGTACGCAGTATTTT. The variable domain in full, with the rest retrieved from reference TRBV7-9 and TRBJ2-3, is DTGVSQNPRHKITKRGQNVTFRCDPISEHNRLYWYRQTLGQGPEFLTYFQNEAQLEKSRLLSDRFSAERPKGSFSTLEIQRTEQGDSAMYLCASSLGLSGTQYFGPGTRLTVL.

This chain links TRBV18 with TRBJ2-7, with 12 bases lining up with TRBD2. Germline V CDR1 and CDR2: KGHSH, LQKENI. Trimming took 4 bases from V and 6 from J; bases not matched to a gene: 7. The CDR3 runs to 15 residues. CDR3 sequence reads: CASSRATSGGGEQYF. DNA for the CDR3: TGTGCCAGCTCACGCGCGACTAGCGGGGGTGGCGAGCAGTACTTC.